The next 20 T cell receptor beta chains were all read from a single sample in a study of PD-L1 blockade in urothelial cancer. Some clones are missing from TCRdb's copy, which holds only in-frame ones; the method was immunoSEQ multiplex PCR. This sample yields 40,000 to 55,000 clones, of which approximately 83% are seen a single time; 10% belongs to the top ten. Time point given: peripheral blood 6 weeks after treatment start. Sequenced here: PBMCs, sampled around atezolizumab (anti-PD-L1) treatment. The receptors stem from a man between 60 and 75 years old with urothelial cancer.

Written as DNA, the CDR3 is TGTGCCAGTAGTGTACAGGGGAACACCGGGGAGCTGTTTTTT. This encodes CASSVQGNTGELFF. V usage is TRBV19 and J usage is TRBJ2-2; D perhaps matches TRBD1 (6 bases). With 5 bases removed from V and 1 base from J, the gap between germline ends came to 8 bases. The CDR3 contains 14 residues. Germline V gene data show CDR1 as LNHDA and CDR2 as SQIVND (reference sequence).

The chain recombines TRBV7-8 with TRBJ2-2; a weak D match, TRBD1 (6 bases). Germline assignment: CDR1 SGHVS and CDR2 FQNEAQ. The CDR3 has 17 residues. The V end was cut by 5 bases, the J end by 1 base, with 17 bases between. Here the CDR3 DNA reads TGTGCCAGCAGCCTCAGGACATACAGGGAGAACACCGGGGAGCTGTTTTTT. This sequence encodes CASSLRTYRENTGELFF.

V gene TRBV27 combines with J gene TRBJ1-2, with 7 bases lining up with TRBD1. The CDR3 covers 13 residues. V dropped 3 bases and J dropped 6; count of bases not matched to a gene: 4. Germline V gives CDR1 MNHEY, CDR2 SMNVEV (reference sequence). The CDR3 DNA reads TGTGCCAGCAGTTTGGCGACAGGGAATGGCTACACCTTC. Protein sequence: CASSLATGNGYTF.

The J gene is TRBJ2-3, the V gene TRBV2, with D possibly TRBD1 on 5 matching bases. Germline V gene sequence: CDR1 SNHLY, CDR2 FYNNEI. The CDR3 runs 12 residues. The ends were cut back, 10 bases at V and 2 bases at J, with 10 bases in the middle. This chain's CDR3 is CATDGHTDTQYF. The CDR3 coding sequence is TGTGCCACCGATGGACACACAGATACGCAGTATTTT. The full variable domain, with the rest looked up from reference TRBV2 and TRBJ2-3, is EPEVTQTPSHQVTQMGQEVILRCVPISNHLYFYWYRQILGQKVEFLVSFYNNEISEKSEIFDDQFSVERPDGSNFTLKIRSTKLEDSAMYFCATDGHTDTQYFGPGTRLTVL.

In DNA, the CDR3 is TGTGCCAGCTCACCACGGACCGGGACAGGGGGCTACGGCTCTGGGGCCAACGTCCTGACTTTC. As protein: CASSPRTGTGGYGSGANVLTF. This chain joins TRBV18 and TRBJ2-6; 12 bases align to TRBD1. The CDR3 totals 21 residues. Unmatched junction bases numbered 10, after V lost 1 base and J lost 0 bases. The germline CDR1 and CDR2 sequences are KGHSH and LQKENI. The variable domain in full, completed from reference TRBV18 and TRBJ2-6, reads NAGVMQNPRHLVRRRGQEARLRCSPMKGHSHVYWYRQLPEEGLKFMVYLQKENIIDESGMPKERFSAEFPKEGPSILRIQQVVRGDSAAYFCASSPRTGTGGYGSGANVLTFGAGSRLTVL.

The genes are TRBV7-9 and TRBJ1-4; D is uncertain. The CDR3 has 16 amino acids. CDR1 is SEHNR, CDR2 FQNEAQ, per germline (reference sequence). V was trimmed by 4 bases and J by 0 bases, leaving 12 bases between them. The CDR3 DNA reads TGTGCCAGCAGCTCCCCGCAAGCTGCAACTAATGAAAAACTGTTTTTT. Amino acids: CASSSPQAATNEKLFF.

This chain links TRBV5-4 with TRBJ1-1, with a weak D call TRBD1 (6 bases). Germline V CDR1 and CDR2: SGHNT, YYREEE (reference sequence). CDR3 length: 13 amino acids. The germline V and J ends were trimmed by 4 bases and 5 bases, with 12 bases remaining between them. This CDR3 is CASSKDQGTEAFF. The CDR3 DNA is TGTGCCAGCAGCAAGGACCAGGGGACTGAAGCTTTCTTT.

This chain connects TRBV14 to TRBJ1-2; possibly TRBD1 for D (6 bases). This CDR3 spans 15 amino acids. Per the germline V gene, CDR1 is SGHDN and CDR2 is FVKESK. Trimming pared 0 bases from V and 4 bases from J, leaving 12 bases between. CDR3 protein: CASSQDSGTTYGYTF. Here the CDR3 DNA reads TGTGCCAGCAGCCAAGACTCCGGGACAACCTATGGCTACACCTTC.

The chain carries TRBV19 and TRBJ1-2; unclear D gene. Germline V gene data show CDR1 as LNHDA and CDR2 as SQIVND (reference sequence). The V and J ends lost 10 bases and 3 bases respectively, with 15 bases between them. The CDR3 consists of 13 residues. The DNA of the CDR3 is TGTGCCACCCTATCTACCTCTCACTATGGCTACACCTTC. Residues: CATLSTSHYGYTF.

The genes are TRBV6-6 and TRBJ1-2, with TRBD1 as a possible D gene (5 bases). The CDR3 is made up of 11 amino acids. CDR1 is MNHNY and CDR2 is SVGAGI in the germline V gene (reference sequence). V was trimmed by 5 bases and J by 5 bases, leaving 6 bases between them. This chain's CDR3 is CASSPGYGYTF. The CDR3 DNA follows: TGTGCCAGCAGTCCAGGGTATGGCTACACCTTC.

Comment on this clone: One end of the junction fails to match germline, which may point to a read error. The chain has TRBV7-7 and TRBJ2-7; 7 bases line up with TRBD1. The CDR3 is made up of 14 amino acids. Germline CDR1 reads SSHAT; CDR2 reads FNYEAQ (reference sequence). CDR3 bases: TGTGCTAGCAGCTTGAGACAGGGAGCCTACGAGCAGTACTTC. Its translation is CASSLRQGAYEQYF.

In this sample, this clone turned up a few times. This chain joins TRBV7-6 and TRBJ1-1; TRBD1 is a possible D gene (6 bases). Trimming removed 6 bases from V and 1 base from J, with 9 bases in between. The CDR3 spans 13 residues. The germline CDR1 and CDR2 sequences are SGHVS and FNYEAQ. This CDR3 is CASRGHKNTEAFF. The CDR3 region has the DNA TGTGCCAGCAGGGGACATAAGAACACTGAAGCTTTCTTT. Full variable domain (outside the CDR3, taken from reference TRBV7-6 and TRBJ1-1): GAGVSQSPRYKVTKRGQDVALRCDPISGHVSLYWYRQALGQGPEFLTYFNYEAQQDKSGLPNDRFSAERPEGSISTLTIQRTEQRDSAMYRCASRGHKNTEAFFGQGTRLTVV.

The chain employs TRBV9 and TRBJ2-5; 11 positions match TRBD2. The ends lost 4 bases at V and 5 bases at J; junction bases unmatched: 7. CDR1 is SGDLS, CDR2 YYNGEE, per germline. The CDR3 runs 15 residues. CDR3 in DNA: TGTGCCAGCAGCCCAGGGACTAGCGGACGGGAGACCCAGTACTTC. This encodes CASSPGTSGRETQYF.

V usage is TRBV5-4 and J usage is TRBJ2-3; 10 bases are a match to TRBD2. The CDR3 extends over 16 amino acids. The trim removed 4 bases at V and 4 bases at J, leaving 9 bases unmatched. Germline CDR1 and CDR2: SGHNT and YYREEE (reference sequence). CDR3 in DNA: TGTGCCAGCAGCCGAAGTACCGGGACTAGCGCAGATACGCAGTATTTT. Its translation: CASSRSTGTSADTQYF.

The CDR3 reads CASSLMRGTDNEQFF. Here the CDR3 DNA reads TGCGCCAGCAGCTTGATGAGGGGGACGGACAATGAGCAGTTCTTC. V and J are TRBV5-1 and TRBJ2-1; the D gene is possibly TRBD1 (6 bases). Per the germline V gene, CDR1 is SGHRS and CDR2 is YFSETQ. V was cut by 1 base and J by 5 bases, with 13 bases left in between. The CDR3 extends over 15 amino acids.

This clone showed up just once. The rearrangement uses TRBV29-1 and TRBJ1-1; 8 bases fit TRBD1. Germline CDR1 and CDR2: SQVTM and ANQGSEA. V dropped 1 base and J dropped 8; count of bases not matched to a gene: 12. The CDR3 runs to 15 residues. The CDR3 is CSVEGGRTGWDEAFF. The DNA of the CDR3 is TGCAGCGTTGAAGGGGGTCGGACAGGGTGGGACGAAGCTTTCTTT. Looking up the rest from reference TRBV29-1 and TRBJ1-1 gives the full variable domain: SAVISQKPSRDICQRGTSLTIQCQVDSQVTMMFWYRQQPGQSLTLIATANQGSEATYESGFVIDKFPISRPNLTFSTLTVSNMSPEDSSIYLCSVEGGRTGWDEAFFGQGTRLTVV.

V usage is TRBV7-9 and J usage is TRBJ2-5, with TRBD1 as a possible D gene (6 bases). This CDR3 has 16 residues. Germline V gives CDR1 SEHNR, CDR2 FQNEAQ (reference sequence). Trimming pared 0 bases from V and 1 base from J, leaving 12 bases between. The CDR3 protein is CASSLAVGGPQETQYF. CDR3 DNA: TGTGCCAGCAGCTTAGCGGTAGGGGGACCCCAAGAGACCCAGTACTTC.

V gene TRBV4-3 combines with J gene TRBJ1-2; tentative D call: TRBD1 (5 bases). From germline, CDR1 is LGHNA and CDR2 YSLEER. This CDR3 spans 15 amino acids. The V and J ends lost 4 bases and 7 bases respectively, with 19 bases between them. The CDR3 loop is CASSPLWQGTFGYTF. DNA of the CDR3: TGCGCCAGCAGCCCACTCTGGCAGGGTACTTTTGGCTACACCTTC.

The rearrangement uses TRBV30 and TRBJ2-2, with a possible D match to TRBD1 (5 bases). Germline V lookup: CDR1 GTSNPN, CDR2 SVGIG (reference sequence). The V end lost 5 bases, the J end lost 4 bases, and 11 bases lay between the germline ends. The CDR3 is made up of 13 amino acids. The chain's CDR3 is CAWQGFRTGELFF. The CDR3 DNA is TGTGCCTGGCAGGGATTTCGCACCGGGGAGCTGTTTTTT.

The chain employs TRBV28 and TRBJ1-2; D not certain. V dropped 7 bases and J dropped 0 bases, with 15 bases sitting between them. The CDR3 is 15 residues long. Germline V gene sequence: CDR1 MDHEN, CDR2 SYDVKM. For the CDR3, the DNA is TGTGCCAGCAAAAAAGAGATCTTCTCTAACTATGGCTACACCTTC. Amino acid sequence: CASKKEIFSNYGYTF.